The 23 T cell receptor beta chains listed next were all sequenced from one sample in a study of a mutant IDH1 vaccine in newly diagnosed glioma. Time point denoted: baseline, week 1 (first vaccination visit). Stated treatment: pre-vaccination baseline after standard-of-care therapy. Sequenced by immunoSEQ multiplex PCR; TCRdb stores in-frame clones only, minus some. The sample shows tens of thousands of clones, around four fifths of them seen only once. The sample in question was PBMCs, obtained from a glioma patient treated with radiotherapy, temozolomide or both. These receptors all come from a woman aged 50 to 65 with glioma.

CDR3 coding DNA: TGTGCCAGCAGTAGGAGTCAGGGGCATAGCTACACCTTC. Its translation: CASSRSQGHSYTF. The chain recombines TRBV7-2 with TRBJ1-2; D perhaps matches TRBD1 (6 bases). This CDR3 has 13 amino acids. Germline CDR1 SGHTA, CDR2 FQGNSA. The germline V and J ends were trimmed by 6 bases and 9 bases, with 17 bases remaining between them.

The J gene is TRBJ1-2, the V gene TRBV5-4; no definite D call. The V gene lost 4 bases and the J gene lost 4 bases, with 20 bases spanning the gap. This CDR3 is 16 amino acids long. Per germline, CDR1 SGHNT and CDR2 YYREEE (reference sequence). This CDR3 reads CASSPPAAGGTYGYTF. The CDR3 nucleotides read TGTGCCAGCAGCCCCCCTGCGGCAGGAGGTACCTATGGCTACACCTTC. Supplemented by reference TRBV5-4 and TRBJ1-2, the full variable domain reads ETGVTQSPTHLIKTRGQQVTLRCSSQSGHNTVSWYQQALGQGPQFIFQYYREEENGRGNFPPRFSGLQFPNYSSELNVNALELDDSALYLCASSPPAAGGTYGYTFGSGTRLTVV.

This clone was observed once. The V call is TRBV4-3, the J call TRBJ2-1, with no clear D. CDR3 size: 17 residues. V was shortened by 5 bases and J by 0 bases, with 17 bases between the two germline ends. The germline gives CDR1 LGHNA, CDR2 YSLEER. CDR3 DNA sequence: TGCGCCAGCAGCGCCTCCCTAGGTAAACACTCCTACAATGAGCAGTTCTTC. Translating gives CASSASLGKHSYNEQFF.

This clone came up a few times. This chain uses TRBV10-1 with TRBJ2-5, with 8 bases identical to TRBD2. The CDR3 totals 14 residues. V dropped 6 bases and J dropped 5; count of bases not matched to a gene: 8. In germline, CDR1 is WNHNN, CDR2 SYGVQD (reference sequence). CDR3 nucleotide sequence: TGCGCCAGCAGCCCCGGGGGGGCAGGGGAGACCCAGTACTTC. Translation: CASSPGGAGETQYF.

The chain combines TRBV5-6 with TRBJ2-2, with TRBD2 matching 9 bases. V shed 6 bases and J 3 bases; nucleotides not matched to a gene: 12. The germline CDR1 and CDR2 sequences are SGHDT and YYEEEE. The CDR3 spans 17 residues. CDR3 in DNA: TGTGCCAGCACCGAAGGGGCGGGGGGGGCCGACACCGGGGAGCTGTTTTTT. Its translation is CASTEGAGGADTGELFF.

This sequence joins TRBV21-1 and TRBJ1-1; the D call TRBD1 from the table was never checked on the DNA. TRBV21-1 is noted as a pseudogene. The CDR3 has 16 residues. CDR3 DNA: TGTGCCAGCAGCACCACAGGGGGCGAACGGAACACTGAAGCTTTCTTT. Its protein product is CASSTTGGERNTEAFF.

This chain connects TRBV7-6 to TRBJ2-7, with TRBD1 matching over 10 bases. V lost 5 bases and J lost 3; bases outside the gene matches: 4. CDR1 SGHVS and CDR2 FNYEAQ come from the germline V gene. This CDR3 region has 14 residues. This CDR3 is CASSQRTGGYEQYF. The CDR3 DNA is TGTGCCAGCAGCCAAAGGACAGGGGGCTACGAGCAGTACTTC. The whole variable domain, filled in from reference TRBV7-6 and TRBJ2-7, reads GAGVSQSPRYKVTKRGQDVALRCDPISGHVSLYWYRQALGQGPEFLTYFNYEAQQDKSGLPNDRFSAERPEGSISTLTIQRTEQRDSAMYRCASSQRTGGYEQYFGPGTRLTVT.

The chain joins TRBV4-1 to TRBJ1-2; no clear D gene. Germline V CDR1 and CDR2: MGHRA, YSYEKL. The CDR3 runs 14 residues. V lost 0 bases, J lost 5 bases, and 10 bases lay in between. The CDR3 loop reads CASSQDTAVYGYTF. In DNA, the CDR3 is TGCGCCAGCAGCCAAGATACGGCAGTTTATGGCTACACCTTC.

The V gene is TRBV5-1, the J gene TRBJ1-2, with 10 bases lining up with TRBD1. The CDR3 sequence is 14 residues long. Germline CDR1 and CDR2: SGHRS and YFSETQ. The junction had 6 bases not matched to a gene; V was cut back by 4 bases and J by 6 bases. The CDR3 DNA reads TGCGCCAGCAGCCCTCAGACAGGGGGCAATGGCTACACCTTC. It encodes CASSPQTGGNGYTF. Filled out from reference TRBV5-1 and TRBJ1-2, the complete variable domain reads KAGVTQTPRYLIKTRGQQVTLSCSPISGHRSVSWYQQTPGQGLQFLFEYFSETQRNKGNFPGRFSGRQFSNSRSEMNVSTLELGDSALYLCASSPQTGGNGYTFGSGTRLTVV.

Turning to this clone: The DNA is omitted, as the CDR3 cannot be located on it reliably, and the CDR3 follows TCRdb's listing. The chain employs TRBV7-9 and TRBJ1-1. Germline loops: CDR1 SEHNR, CDR2 FQNEAQ (reference sequence). With termini counted, the CDR3 has 13 amino acids. CDR3: CASRVGPGTEAFF.

V and J are TRBV7-2 and TRBJ1-3; D ambiguous. CDR1 and CDR2 from the germline V gene are SGHTA and FQGNSA. Trimming left V 5 bases short and J 0 bases short, with 11 bases between. The length of the CDR3 is 15 residues. DNA for the CDR3: TGTGCCAGCAGCCCCACAAGAAGCTCTGGAAACACCATATATTTT. Its protein product is CASSPTRSSGNTIYF.

The chain joins TRBV5-1 to TRBJ2-1; 9 nucleotides match TRBD1. This CDR3 region has 15 residues. Trimming took 2 bases from V and 10 from J; bases not matched to a gene: 10. Germline loops: CDR1 SGHRS, CDR2 YFSETQ. The CDR3 loop is CASSFRDRVQGEQFF. The CDR3 DNA reads TGCGCCAGCAGCTTCCGGGACAGGGTTCAAGGGGAGCAGTTCTTC.

The chain carries TRBV6-6 and TRBJ2-7; D not certain. The V end was cut by 6 bases, the J end by 5 bases, with 11 bases between. CDR1 and CDR2 (germline): MNHNY, SVGAGI (reference sequence). The CDR3 totals 12 residues. The CDR3 here is CASSLSPHEQYF. CDR3 sequence (DNA): TGTGCCAGCAGCCTATCCCCCCACGAGCAGTACTTC.

This chain links TRBV6-6 with TRBJ1-5; unclear D gene. CDR1 and CDR2 from the germline V gene are MNHNY and SVGAGI (reference sequence). The CDR3 is made up of 12 amino acids. Deletions cut 7 bases from V and 7 bases from J, with 11 bases between. Here the CDR3 DNA reads TGTGCCAGCACTGAAAAGGGACAGCCCCAGCATTTT. As protein: CASTEKGQPQHF.

This chain joins TRBV19 and TRBJ2-5; 10 nucleotides align to TRBD2. CDR1 LNHDA and CDR2 SQIVND come from the germline V gene (reference sequence). V lost 7 bases, J lost 2 bases, and 13 bases stayed unmatched. The length of the CDR3 is 17 residues. CDR3 DNA: TGTGCCAGTATGACCGTGGGCCTAGCGGGGGTTCAAGAGACCCAGTACTTC. It translates to CASMTVGLAGVQETQYF.

This chain joins TRBV29-1 and TRBJ2-7; D is uncertain. The CDR3 runs to 14 residues. Germline loops: CDR1 SQVTM, CDR2 ANQGSEA. Trimming took off 0 bases at V and 1 base at J, with 10 bases between the two ends. The CDR3: CSVEDLPDSYEQYF. CDR3 DNA sequence: TGCAGCGTTGAAGATCTCCCCGATTCCTACGAGCAGTACTTC.

This chain joins TRBV2 and TRBJ1-1, with D uncertain. V was shortened by 1 base and J by 6 bases, with 15 bases between the two germline ends. The CDR3 sequence is 15 residues long. Germline V lookup: CDR1 SNHLY, CDR2 FYNNEI. CDR3 in amino acids: CASSEEAATKAEAFF. CDR3 DNA: TGTGCCAGCAGTGAAGAGGCAGCTACGAAGGCTGAAGCTTTCTTT.

This clone has just one count. The V and J genes are TRBV5-4 and TRBJ2-3; D is possibly TRBD2 (6 bases). Germline V lookup: CDR1 SGHNT, CDR2 YYREEE (reference sequence). Deletions cut 2 bases from V and 5 bases from J, with 18 bases between. The CDR3 covers 16 residues. The CDR3 DNA reads as TGTGCCAGCAGCTTTTGGATGCGGGGCGAGGGAGATACGCAGTATTTT. This translates into CASSFWMRGEGDTQYF.

The CDR3 loop reads CATTRGSSYEQYF. The DNA for the CDR3 is TGTGCCACTACGAGGGGGAGCTCCTACGAGCAGTACTTC. V is TRBV5-6 and J is TRBJ2-7; D may be TRBD1 (6 bases). The V gene's germline CDR1 is SGHDT and CDR2 YYEEEE. This CDR3 is 13 amino acids long. Trimming took off 9 bases at V and 0 bases at J, with 13 bases between the two ends.

V gene TRBV5-6 combines with J gene TRBJ1-5; TRBD1 agrees at 9 bases. Germline CDR1 and CDR2: SGHDT and YYEEEE. This CDR3 comprises 15 residues. J lost 4 bases, V lost 0 bases, and 2 bases had no gene match. This CDR3 reads CASSLGGTGNQPQHF. In DNA form, the CDR3 reads TGTGCCAGCAGCTTGGGTGGGACAGGGAATCAGCCCCAGCATTTT.

This clone came up a few times. This chain uses TRBV5-1 with TRBJ2-5; 9 bases are a match to TRBD2. CDR3 length equals 14 residues. The V segment lost 2 bases and the J segment 5 bases; nucleotides outside the gene matches: 4. From germline, CDR1 is SGHRS and CDR2 YFSETQ. The CDR3 region has the DNA TGCGCCAGCAGCTTAGCGGGGGGCGGGGAGACCCAGTACTTC. Translation gives CASSLAGGGETQYF. Based on the CDR3 plus reference TRBV5-1 and TRBJ2-5, the full variable domain is KAGVTQTPRYLIKTRGQQVTLSCSPISGHRSVSWYQQTPGQGLQFLFEYFSETQRNKGNFPGRFSGRQFSNSRSEMNVSTLELGDSALYLCASSLAGGGETQYFGPGTRLLVL.

This rearrangement joins TRBV7-9 to TRBJ2-7; D may be TRBD1 (6 bases). V was clipped by 3 bases and J by 1 base, with 10 bases between them. Looked up from germline, CDR1 is SEHNR and CDR2 is FQNEAQ (reference sequence). The CDR3 sequence is 14 residues long. The DNA for the CDR3 is TGTGCCAGCAGCTTGTTACAGGGTTCCTACGAGCAGTACTTC. Amino acid sequence: CASSLLQGSYEQYF.

Remarks on this clone: The germline gene is not matched at one end of the junction; a read error may be the cause. The J gene is TRBJ1-2, the V gene TRBV7-9, with D possibly TRBD1 on 5 matching bases. The CDR3 runs to 14 residues. Per the germline V gene, CDR1 is SEHNR and CDR2 is FQNEAQ (reference sequence). CDR3 loop: CASSLAGGDDGYTF. CDR3 bases: TGTGCCAGCAGCCTAGCCGGGGGGGACGATGGCTACACCTTC.